Described below is a single TCR beta chain sequence and its context. Repertoires were generated with immunoSEQ multiplex PCR, while TCRdb's copy carries only in-frame clones and drops some. The sample contains fewer than 3,500 clones, about 18% of which appear only once. Treatment: randomized to nivolumab then ipilimumab (arm A) or the reverse (arm B). DNA-damaging chemotherapy had not been given to any patient beforehand. The data are from a study of sequential checkpoint blockade in melanoma. V was pared by 3 bases and J by 7 bases, with 6 bases of the junction left unmatched. The CDR3 spans 14 residues. Germline CDR1 and CDR2: LNHDA and SQIVND (reference sequence).

This clonotype originated in a human donor with melanoma. The chain joins TRBV19 to TRBJ1-2; 9 nucleotides agree with TRBD1. The sample was tumor tissue (inferred from file names), taken from a patient given nivolumab and ipilimumab in sequence. Here the CDR3 reads CASSIQGTGSGYTF. The CDR3 DNA is TGTGCCAGTAGTATTCAGGGGACAGGGTCTGGCTACACCTTC.